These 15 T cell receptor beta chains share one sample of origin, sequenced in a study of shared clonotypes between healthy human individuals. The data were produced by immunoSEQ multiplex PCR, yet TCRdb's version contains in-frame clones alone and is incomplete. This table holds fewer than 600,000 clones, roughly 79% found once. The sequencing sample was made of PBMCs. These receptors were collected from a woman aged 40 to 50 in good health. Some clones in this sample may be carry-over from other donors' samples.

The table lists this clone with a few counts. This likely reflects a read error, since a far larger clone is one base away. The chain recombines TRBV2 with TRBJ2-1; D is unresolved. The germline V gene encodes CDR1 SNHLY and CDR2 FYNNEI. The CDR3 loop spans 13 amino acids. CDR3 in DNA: TGTGCCAACAGTGAAGCATTTTCCCATGAGCAGTTCTTC. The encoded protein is CANSEAFSHEQFF.

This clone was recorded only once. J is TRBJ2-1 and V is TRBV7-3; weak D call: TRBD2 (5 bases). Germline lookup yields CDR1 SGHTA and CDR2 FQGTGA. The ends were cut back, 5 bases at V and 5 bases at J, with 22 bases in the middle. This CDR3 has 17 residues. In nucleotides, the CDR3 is TGTGCCAGCAGCCTGACGCCGACTACCGGGATCAACAATGAGCAGTTCTTC. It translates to CASSLTPTTGINNEQFF.

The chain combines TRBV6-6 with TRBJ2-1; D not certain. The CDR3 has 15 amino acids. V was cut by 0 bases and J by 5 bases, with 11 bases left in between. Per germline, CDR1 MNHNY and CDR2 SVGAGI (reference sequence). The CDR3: CASSYSGFGDNEQFF. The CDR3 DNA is TGTGCCAGCAGTTACTCTGGATTTGGAGACAATGAGCAGTTCTTC.

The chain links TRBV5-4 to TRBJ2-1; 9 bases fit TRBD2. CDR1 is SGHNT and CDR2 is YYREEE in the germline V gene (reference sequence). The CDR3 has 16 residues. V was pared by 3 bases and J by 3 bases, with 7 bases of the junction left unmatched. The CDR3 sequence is CASSSMTSGDYNEQFF. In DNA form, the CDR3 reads TGTGCCAGCAGCTCCATGACTAGCGGAGACTACAATGAGCAGTTCTTC. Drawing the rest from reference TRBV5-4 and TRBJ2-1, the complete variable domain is ETGVTQSPTHLIKTRGQQVTLRCSSQSGHNTVSWYQQALGQGPQFIFQYYREEENGRGNFPPRFSGLQFPNYSSELNVNALELDDSALYLCASSSMTSGDYNEQFFGPGTRLTVL.

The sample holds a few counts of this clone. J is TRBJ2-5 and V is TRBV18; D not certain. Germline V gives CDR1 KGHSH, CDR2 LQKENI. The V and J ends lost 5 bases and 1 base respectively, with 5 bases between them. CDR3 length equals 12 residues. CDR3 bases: TGTGCCAGCTCAACCCTCCAAGAGACCCAGTACTTC. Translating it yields CASSTLQETQYF. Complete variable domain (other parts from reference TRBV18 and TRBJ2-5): NAGVMQNPRHLVRRRGQEARLRCSPMKGHSHVYWYRQLPEEGLKFMVYLQKENIIDESGMPKERFSAEFPKEGPSILRIQQVVRGDSAAYFCASSTLQETQYFGPGTRLLVL.

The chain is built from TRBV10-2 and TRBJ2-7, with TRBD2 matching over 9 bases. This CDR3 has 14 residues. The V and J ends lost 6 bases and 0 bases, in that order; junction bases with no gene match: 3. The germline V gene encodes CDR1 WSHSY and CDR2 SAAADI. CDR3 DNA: TGCGCCAGCAGGGTAGCGGGGGACTCCTACGAGCAGTACTTC. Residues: CASRVAGDSYEQYF.

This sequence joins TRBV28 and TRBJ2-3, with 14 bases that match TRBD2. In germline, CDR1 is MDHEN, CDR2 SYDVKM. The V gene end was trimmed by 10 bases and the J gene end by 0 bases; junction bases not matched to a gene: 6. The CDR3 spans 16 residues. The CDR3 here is CATGLAGVTSTDTQYF. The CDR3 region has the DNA TGTGCCACGGGACTAGCGGGAGTTACTAGCACAGATACGCAGTATTTT. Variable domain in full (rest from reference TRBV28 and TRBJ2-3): DVKVTQSSRYLVKRTGEKVFLECVQDMDHENMFWYRQDPGLGLRLIYFSYDVKMKEKGDIPEGYSVSREKKERFSLILESASTNQTSMYLCATGLAGVTSTDTQYFGPGTRLTVL.

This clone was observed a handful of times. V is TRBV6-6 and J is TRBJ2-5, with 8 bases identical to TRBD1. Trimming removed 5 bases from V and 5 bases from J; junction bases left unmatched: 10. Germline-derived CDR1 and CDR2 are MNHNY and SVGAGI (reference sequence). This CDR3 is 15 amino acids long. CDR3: CASSGADRGRETQYF. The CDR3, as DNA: TGTGCCAGCAGTGGAGCCGACAGGGGCAGGGAGACCCAGTACTTC.

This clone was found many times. In DNA form, the CDR3 reads TGTGCCAGCACCCAGGGGAACTACGAGCAGTACTTC. This codes for CASTQGNYEQYF. The chain carries TRBV2 and TRBJ2-7, with a possible D match to TRBD1 (6 bases). The germline V gene has CDR1 SNHLY and CDR2 FYNNEI. Trimming took off 7 bases at V and 3 bases at J, with 10 bases between the two ends. CDR3 length: 12 residues.

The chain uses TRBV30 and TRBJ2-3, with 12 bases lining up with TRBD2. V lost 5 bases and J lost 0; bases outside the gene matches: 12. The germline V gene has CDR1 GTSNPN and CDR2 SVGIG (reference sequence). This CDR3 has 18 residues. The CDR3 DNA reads TGTGCCTGGGGCCCCGGGACTAGCGGGTCCTCTAGCACAGATACGCAGTATTTT. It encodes CAWGPGTSGSSSTDTQYF.

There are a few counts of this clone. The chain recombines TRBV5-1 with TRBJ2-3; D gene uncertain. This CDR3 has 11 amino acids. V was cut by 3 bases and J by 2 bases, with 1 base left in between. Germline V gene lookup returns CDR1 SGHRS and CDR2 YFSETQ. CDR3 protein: CASSSTDTQYF. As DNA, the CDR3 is TGCGCCAGCAGCTCCACAGATACGCAGTATTTT.

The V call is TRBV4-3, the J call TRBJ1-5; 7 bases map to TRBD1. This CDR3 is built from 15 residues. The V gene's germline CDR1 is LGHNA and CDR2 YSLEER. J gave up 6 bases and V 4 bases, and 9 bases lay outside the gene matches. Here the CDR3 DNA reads TGCGCCAGCAGCCCACAGGGGATCGTCGGTCAGCCCCAGCATTTT. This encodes CASSPQGIVGQPQHF.

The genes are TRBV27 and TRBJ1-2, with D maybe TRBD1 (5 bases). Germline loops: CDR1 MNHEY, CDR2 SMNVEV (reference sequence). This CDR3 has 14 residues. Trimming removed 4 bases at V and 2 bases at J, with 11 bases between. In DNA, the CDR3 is TGTGCCAGCAGTTGGGGCCCCTTGAACTATGGCTACACCTTC. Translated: CASSWGPLNYGYTF.

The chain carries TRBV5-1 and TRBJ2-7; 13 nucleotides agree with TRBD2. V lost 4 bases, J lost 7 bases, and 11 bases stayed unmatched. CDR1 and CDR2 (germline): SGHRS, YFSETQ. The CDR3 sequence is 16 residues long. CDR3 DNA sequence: TGCGCCAGCAGCCCCCCCGGACTAGCGGGAGCCGAAGAGCAGTACTTC. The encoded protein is CASSPPGLAGAEEQYF.

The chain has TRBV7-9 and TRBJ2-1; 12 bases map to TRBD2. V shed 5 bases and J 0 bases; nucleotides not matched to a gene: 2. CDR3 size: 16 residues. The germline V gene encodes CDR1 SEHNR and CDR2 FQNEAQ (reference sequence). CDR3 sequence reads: CASSRLAGVSYNEQFF. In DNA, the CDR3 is TGTGCCAGCAGCAGACTAGCGGGAGTCTCCTACAATGAGCAGTTCTTC.